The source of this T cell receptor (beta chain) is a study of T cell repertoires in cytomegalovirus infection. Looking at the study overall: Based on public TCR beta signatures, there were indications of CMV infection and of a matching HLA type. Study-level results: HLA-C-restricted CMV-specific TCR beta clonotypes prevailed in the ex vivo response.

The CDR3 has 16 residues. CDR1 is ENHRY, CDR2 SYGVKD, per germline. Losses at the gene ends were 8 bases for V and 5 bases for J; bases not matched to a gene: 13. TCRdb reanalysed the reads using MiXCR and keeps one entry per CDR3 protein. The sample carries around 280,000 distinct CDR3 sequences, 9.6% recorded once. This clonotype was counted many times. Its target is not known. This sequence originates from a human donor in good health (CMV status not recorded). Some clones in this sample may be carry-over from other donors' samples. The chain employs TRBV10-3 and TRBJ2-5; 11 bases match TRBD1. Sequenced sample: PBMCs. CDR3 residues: CAIGPTSGTGGETQYF. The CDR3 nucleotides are TGTGCCATCGGTCCGACCTCCGGGACAGGGGGTGAGACCCAGTACTTC.